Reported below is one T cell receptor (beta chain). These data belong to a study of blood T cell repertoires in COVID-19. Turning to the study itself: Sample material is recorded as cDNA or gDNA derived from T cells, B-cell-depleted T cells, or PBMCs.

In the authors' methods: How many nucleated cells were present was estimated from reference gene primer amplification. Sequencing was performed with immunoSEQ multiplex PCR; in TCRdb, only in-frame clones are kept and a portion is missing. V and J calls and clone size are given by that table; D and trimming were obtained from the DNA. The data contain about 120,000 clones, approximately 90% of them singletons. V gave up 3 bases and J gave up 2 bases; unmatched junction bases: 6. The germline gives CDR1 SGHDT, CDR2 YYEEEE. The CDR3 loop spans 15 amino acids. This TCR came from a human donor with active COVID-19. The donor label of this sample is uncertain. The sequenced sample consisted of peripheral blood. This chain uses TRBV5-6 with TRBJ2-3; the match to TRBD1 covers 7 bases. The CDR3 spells CASSSPGGITDTQYF. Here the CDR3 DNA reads TGTGCCAGCAGCTCTCCAGGGGGTATCACAGATACGCAGTATTTT.